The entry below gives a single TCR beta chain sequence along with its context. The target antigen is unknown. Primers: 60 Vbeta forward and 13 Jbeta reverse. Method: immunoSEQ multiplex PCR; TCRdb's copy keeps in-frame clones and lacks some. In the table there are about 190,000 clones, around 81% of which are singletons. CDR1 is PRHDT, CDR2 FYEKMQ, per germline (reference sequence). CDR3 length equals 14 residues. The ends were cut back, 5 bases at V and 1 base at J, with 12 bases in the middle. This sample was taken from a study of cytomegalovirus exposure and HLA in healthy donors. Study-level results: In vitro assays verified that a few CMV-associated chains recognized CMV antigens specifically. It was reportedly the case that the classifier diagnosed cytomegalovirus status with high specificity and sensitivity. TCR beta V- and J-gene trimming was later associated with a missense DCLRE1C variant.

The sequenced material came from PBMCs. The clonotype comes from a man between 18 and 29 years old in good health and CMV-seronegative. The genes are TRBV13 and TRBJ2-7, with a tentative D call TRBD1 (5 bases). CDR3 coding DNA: TGTGCCAGCAGCGACCACAGGACATCCTACGAGCAGTACTTC. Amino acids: CASSDHRTSYEQYF.